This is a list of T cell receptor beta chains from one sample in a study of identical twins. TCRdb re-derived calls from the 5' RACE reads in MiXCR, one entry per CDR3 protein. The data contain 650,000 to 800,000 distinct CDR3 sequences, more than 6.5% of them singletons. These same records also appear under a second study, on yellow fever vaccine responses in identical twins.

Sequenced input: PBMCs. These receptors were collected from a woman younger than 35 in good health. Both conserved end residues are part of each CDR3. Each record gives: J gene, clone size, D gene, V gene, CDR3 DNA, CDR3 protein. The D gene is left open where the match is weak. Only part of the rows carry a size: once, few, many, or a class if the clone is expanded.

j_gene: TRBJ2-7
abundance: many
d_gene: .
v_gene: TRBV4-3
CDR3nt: TGCGCCAGCAGCCAAGTAGGAGGAGTGGAGCAGTACTTC
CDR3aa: CASSQVGGVEQYF

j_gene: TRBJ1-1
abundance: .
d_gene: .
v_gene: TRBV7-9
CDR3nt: TGTGCCAGCAGCTCACCCAGGGGTAACACTGAAGCTTTCTTT
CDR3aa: CASSSPRGNTEAFF

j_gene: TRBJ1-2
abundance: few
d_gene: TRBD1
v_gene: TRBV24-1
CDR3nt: TGTGCCACCAGTGATGGGTCGACAGGGGGCAACTATGGCTACACCTTC
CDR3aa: CATSDGSTGGNYGYTF

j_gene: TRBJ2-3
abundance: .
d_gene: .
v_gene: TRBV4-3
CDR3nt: TGCGCCAGCAGCCAAGCGGTGGGGCGGACTACTAGCACAGATACGCAGTATTTT
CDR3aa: CASSQAVGRTTSTDTQYF

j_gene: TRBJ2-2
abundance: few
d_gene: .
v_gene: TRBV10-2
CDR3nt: TGCGCCAGCAGTGAGTTGCCAGGGAACACCGGGGAGCTGTTTTTT
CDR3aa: CASSELPGNTGELFF

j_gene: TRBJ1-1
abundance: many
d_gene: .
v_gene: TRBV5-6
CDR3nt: TGTGCCAGCAGCCTGATTCAGGACACTGAAGCTTTCTTT
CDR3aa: CASSLIQDTEAFF

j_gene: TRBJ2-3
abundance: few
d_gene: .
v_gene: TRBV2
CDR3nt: TGTGCCAGCTCTAGAATAACTATTCGCACAGATACGCAGTATTTT
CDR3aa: CASSRITIRTDTQYF

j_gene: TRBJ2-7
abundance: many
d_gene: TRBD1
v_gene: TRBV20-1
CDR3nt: TGCAGTGCTACGGGACAGGCATCGTACGAGCAGTACTTC
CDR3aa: CSATGQASYEQYF

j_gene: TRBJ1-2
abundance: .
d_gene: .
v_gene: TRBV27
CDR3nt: TGTGCCAGCAGTTCTGACGGGAGCGTCTATGGCTACACCTTC
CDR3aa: CASSSDGSVYGYTF

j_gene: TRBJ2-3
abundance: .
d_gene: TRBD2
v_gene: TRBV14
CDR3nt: TGTGCCAGCAGCCAAGGCGCGGGAGCCACAGATACGCAGTATTTT
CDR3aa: CASSQGAGATDTQYF

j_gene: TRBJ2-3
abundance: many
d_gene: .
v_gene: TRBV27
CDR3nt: TGTGCCAGCAGCATTTCGGATACGCAGTATTTT
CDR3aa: CASSISDTQYF